This note documents a single T cell receptor (beta chain) sequence. V was cut by 3 bases and J by 0 bases, with 12 bases left in between. Germline CDR1 and CDR2: GTSNPN and SVGIG (reference sequence). The CDR3 length is 16 residues. This sample is part of a study of control samples from healthy donors and cancer patients. Sequencing used immunoSEQ multiplex PCR; TCRdb keeps in-frame clones, though not all of them. Here the sample spans about 180,000 clones, 85% to 90% being singletons. This clonotype was sampled from a woman aged 45 to 65 in good health. V and J are TRBV30 and TRBJ1-6; D unresolved. The specimen was blood. The CDR3 DNA sequence: TGTGCCTGGAGAAACGCAGGTCTCTCCTATAATTCACCCCTCCACTTT. This codes for CAWRNAGLSYNSPLHF. The entire variable domain, with the rest obtained from reference TRBV30 and TRBJ1-6, is as follows: SQTIHQWPATLVQPVGSPLSLECTVEGTSNPNLYWYRQAAGRGLQLLFYSVGIGQISSEVPQNLSASRPQDRQFILSSKKLLLSDSGFYLCAWRNAGLSYNSPLHFGNGTRLTVT.